A selection of T cell receptor beta chains follows, all from one sample in a study of neurological immune-mediated disorders. TCRdb used MiXCR to reprocess the 5' RACE reads, holding one entry per CDR3 protein. The table lists some 29,000 distinct CDR3 sequences, about 12% of them singletons. Sequencing used PBMCs. These receptors all come from a woman aged 60-70 years in good health. Both conserved end residues are part of each CDR3. Each record gives: V gene, CDR3 length, clone size, D gene, J gene, CDR3 protein, CDR3 DNA. The D gene is left open where the match is weak. Clone size is shown for a subset of rows, as once, few, many or a class of expanded clone.

V gene: TRBV6-2/TRBV6-3; CDR3 length: 17; clone size: many; D gene: TRBD2; J gene: TRBJ2-1; CDR3 protein: CASSYYPLAGAYNEQFF; CDR3 DNA: TGTGCCAGCAGTTACTATCCCCTAGCGGGGGCATACAATGAGCAGTTCTTC
V gene: TRBV5-1; CDR3 length: 15; clone size: many; D gene: NA; J gene: TRBJ2-1; CDR3 protein: CASSLALARYNEQFF; CDR3 DNA: TGCGCCAGCAGCTTGGCCCTAGCGCGTTACAATGAGCAGTTCTTC
V gene: TRBV20-1; CDR3 length: 12; clone size: many; D gene: NA; J gene: TRBJ1-1; CDR3 protein: CSARVTDTEAFF; CDR3 DNA: TGCAGTGCTAGAGTAACTGACACTGAAGCTTTCTTT
V gene: TRBV5-6; CDR3 length: 11; clone size: many; D gene: NA; J gene: TRBJ2-7; CDR3 protein: CASSQTYEQYF; CDR3 DNA: TGTGCCAGCAGCCAGACCTACGAGCAGTACTTC
V gene: TRBV5-1; CDR3 length: 13; clone size: many; D gene: TRBD1; J gene: TRBJ2-1; CDR3 protein: CASTDRVDNEQFF; CDR3 DNA: TGCGCCAGCACAGACAGGGTGGACAATGAGCAGTTCTTC
V gene: TRBV5-5; CDR3 length: 13; clone size: many; D gene: NA; J gene: TRBJ2-4; CDR3 protein: CASRPRGKNIQYF; CDR3 DNA: TGTGCCAGCAGACCCCGGGGTAAAAACATTCAGTACTTC
V gene: TRBV5-1; CDR3 length: 14; clone size: many; D gene: NA; J gene: TRBJ2-5; CDR3 protein: CASSLRQDQETQYF; CDR3 DNA: TGCGCCAGCTCTCTTCGACAGGACCAAGAGACCCAGTACTTC
V gene: TRBV5-1; CDR3 length: 15; clone size: many; D gene: NA; J gene: TRBJ1-1; CDR3 protein: CASSLVGGEATEAFF; CDR3 DNA: TGCGCCAGCAGCTTGGTGGGCGGGGAGGCCACTGAAGCTTTCTTT
V gene: TRBV20-1; CDR3 length: 13; clone size: many; D gene: TRBD1; J gene: TRBJ2-5; CDR3 protein: CSASRTGKETQYF; CDR3 DNA: TGCAGTGCTTCTCGGACAGGGAAAGAGACCCAGTACTTC
V gene: TRBV6-2/TRBV6-3; CDR3 length: 15; clone size: many; D gene: NA; J gene: TRBJ1-5; CDR3 protein: CASSYRGYSNQPQHF; CDR3 DNA: TGTGCCAGCAGTTACCGCGGATATAGCAATCAGCCCCAGCATTTT
V gene: TRBV6-1; CDR3 length: 12; clone size: many; D gene: NA; J gene: TRBJ2-2; CDR3 protein: CASRGDTGELFF; CDR3 DNA: TGTGCCAGCAGGGGGGACACCGGGGAGCTGTTTTTT
V gene: TRBV9; CDR3 length: 14; clone size: many; D gene: NA; J gene: TRBJ2-2; CDR3 protein: CASSPERLTGELFF; CDR3 DNA: TGTGCCAGCAGCCCGGAGCGTCTCACCGGGGAGCTGTTTTTT
V gene: TRBV7-6; CDR3 length: 15; clone size: many; D gene: NA; J gene: TRBJ2-3; CDR3 protein: CASSLTGQSTDTQYF; CDR3 DNA: TGTGCCAGCAGCTTAACGGGGCAAAGCACAGATACGCAGTATTTT
V gene: TRBV5-1; CDR3 length: 14; clone size: NA; D gene: TRBD2; J gene: TRBJ2-3; CDR3 protein: CASSPTSGGVTQYF; CDR3 DNA: TGCGCCAGCAGCCCAACTAGCGGGGGAGTTACGCAGTATTTC
V gene: TRBV19; CDR3 length: 17; clone size: many; D gene: TRBD2; J gene: TRBJ2-2; CDR3 protein: CASSFHPGLRNTGELFF; CDR3 DNA: TGTGCCAGTAGTTTTCATCCGGGACTAAGGAACACCGGGGAGCTGTTTTTT
V gene: TRBV6-2/TRBV6-3; CDR3 length: 15; clone size: many; D gene: NA; J gene: TRBJ2-1; CDR3 protein: CASSSHRGDYNEQFF; CDR3 DNA: TGTGCCAGCAGTTCTCATAGGGGAGACTACAATGAGCAGTTCTTC
V gene: TRBV20-1; CDR3 length: 13; clone size: many; D gene: NA; J gene: TRBJ2-3; CDR3 protein: CSASKTSTDTQYF; CDR3 DNA: TGCAGTGCTAGTAAGACGTCCACAGATACGCAGTATTTT
V gene: TRBV10-3; CDR3 length: 17; clone size: many; D gene: TRBD1; J gene: TRBJ2-6; CDR3 protein: CATAQQGARHGANVLTF; CDR3 DNA: TGTGCCACCGCCCAACAGGGGGCCCGGCACGGGGCCAACGTCCTGACTTTC
V gene: TRBV6-5; CDR3 length: 15; clone size: many; D gene: NA; J gene: TRBJ2-5; CDR3 protein: CASSYSSAGWETQYF; CDR3 DNA: TGTGCCAGCAGTTACTCGAGCGCAGGCTGGGAGACCCAGTACTTC
V gene: TRBV6-2/TRBV6-3; CDR3 length: 15; clone size: medium-sized; D gene: NA; J gene: TRBJ2-5; CDR3 protein: CASRYLDRYQETQYF; CDR3 DNA: TGTGCCAGCAGATATCTCGACAGGTACCAAGAGACCCAGTACTTC
V gene: TRBV6-2/TRBV6-3; CDR3 length: 15; clone size: many; D gene: NA; J gene: TRBJ1-5; CDR3 protein: CASSYWGFGNQPQHF; CDR3 DNA: TGTGCCAGCAGCTACTGGGGATTCGGCAATCAGCCCCAGCATTTT
V gene: TRBV27; CDR3 length: 14; clone size: many; D gene: TRBD1; J gene: TRBJ1-6; CDR3 protein: CASSAGQGLSPLHF; CDR3 DNA: TGTGCCAGCAGTGCGGGACAGGGCTTATCACCCCTCCACTTT
V gene: TRBV7-2; CDR3 length: 17; clone size: many; D gene: TRBD2; J gene: TRBJ2-5; CDR3 protein: CASSLGPPAGGAETQYF; CDR3 DNA: TGTGCCAGCAGCTTAGGCCCCCCCGCGGGGGGTGCGGAGACCCAGTACTTC
V gene: TRBV7-8; CDR3 length: 16; clone size: many; D gene: NA; J gene: TRBJ1-1; CDR3 protein: CASSPFRFGGNTEAFF; CDR3 DNA: TGTGCCAGCAGCCCTTTTCGATTTGGAGGGAACACTGAAGCTTTCTTT
V gene: TRBV12-3/TRBV12-4; CDR3 length: 18; clone size: many; D gene: TRBD2; J gene: TRBJ2-3; CDR3 protein: CASSLGRAGGTNTDTQYF; CDR3 DNA: TGTGCCAGCAGTTTAGGCCGTGCGGGGGGGACCAACACAGATACGCAGTATTTT
V gene: TRBV7-9; CDR3 length: 15; clone size: few; D gene: NA; J gene: TRBJ2-7; CDR3 protein: CASSRPKTVGYEQYF; CDR3 DNA: TGTGCCAGCAGCCGTCCAAAAACCGTGGGCTACGAGCAGTACTTC
V gene: TRBV5-1; CDR3 length: 14; clone size: many; D gene: NA; J gene: TRBJ1-1; CDR3 protein: CASSFPGKNTEAFF; CDR3 DNA: TGCGCCAGCAGCTTCCCGGGAAAGAACACTGAAGCTTTCTTT
V gene: TRBV12-3/TRBV12-4; CDR3 length: 16; clone size: many; D gene: TRBD1; J gene: TRBJ1-4; CDR3 protein: CASSPSGTGRWEKLFF; CDR3 DNA: TGTGCCAGCAGTCCCTCCGGGACAGGGAGGTGGGAAAAACTGTTTTTT
V gene: TRBV9; CDR3 length: 15; clone size: many; D gene: TRBD2; J gene: TRBJ2-1; CDR3 protein: CASSVGSGGADEQFF; CDR3 DNA: TGTGCCAGCAGCGTTGGGAGCGGGGGGGCCGATGAGCAGTTCTTC
V gene: TRBV5-1; CDR3 length: 13; clone size: many; D gene: NA; J gene: TRBJ1-5; CDR3 protein: CASSESGNQPQHF; CDR3 DNA: TGCGCCAGCAGCGAATCAGGAAATCAGCCCCAGCATTTT
V gene: TRBV12-3/TRBV12-4; CDR3 length: 15; clone size: NA; D gene: NA; J gene: TRBJ2-1; CDR3 protein: CASSWGQKSYNEKFF; CDR3 DNA: TGTGCCAGCAGTTGGGGACAAAAATCCTACAATGAGAAGTTCTTC
V gene: TRBV5-6; CDR3 length: 14; clone size: NA; D gene: NA; J gene: TRBJ2-1; CDR3 protein: CASSERGNYNEQFF; CDR3 DNA: TGTGCCAGCAGCGAACGGGGGAACTACAATGAGCAGTTCTTC
V gene: TRBV6-2/TRBV6-3; CDR3 length: 15; clone size: many; D gene: NA; J gene: TRBJ2-2; CDR3 protein: CASSPDYLLPGELFF; CDR3 DNA: TGTGCCAGCAGTCCCGACTACTTGCTTCCCGGGGAGCTGTTTTTT
V gene: TRBV2; CDR3 length: 12; clone size: many; D gene: NA; J gene: TRBJ2-2; CDR3 protein: CASSFYTGELFF; CDR3 DNA: TGTGCCAGCAGTTTTTACACCGGGGAGCTGTTTTTT
V gene: TRBV10-3; CDR3 length: 13; clone size: many; D gene: TRBD1; J gene: TRBJ1-5; CDR3 protein: CAIRTGVDQPQHF; CDR3 DNA: TGTGCCATTCGAACAGGGGTCGATCAGCCCCAGCATTTT
V gene: TRBV10-3; CDR3 length: 14; clone size: many; D gene: NA; J gene: TRBJ1-1; CDR3 protein: CAISPGQTNTEAFF; CDR3 DNA: TGTGCCATCAGTCCCGGACAGACGAACACTGAAGCTTTCTTT
V gene: TRBV11-2; CDR3 length: 13; clone size: many; D gene: NA; J gene: TRBJ2-1; CDR3 protein: CASSPHLPQGQFF; CDR3 DNA: TGTGCCAGCAGCCCCCACCTGCCCCAAGGGCAGTTCTTC
V gene: TRBV10-3; CDR3 length: 15; clone size: many; D gene: NA; J gene: TRBJ2-3; CDR3 protein: CAIRGDPWKTDTQYF; CDR3 DNA: TGTGCCATCAGGGGGGACCCTTGGAAAACAGATACGCAGTATTTT
V gene: TRBV7-6; CDR3 length: 15; clone size: NA; D gene: NA; J gene: TRBJ2-2; CDR3 protein: CASTPGAVAIGELFF; CDR3 DNA: TGTGCCAGCACCCCCGGGGCGGTGGCCATCGGGGAGCTGTTTTTT
V gene: TRBV7-9; CDR3 length: 14; clone size: NA; D gene: NA; J gene: TRBJ1-2; CDR3 protein: CASSLRGQSYGYTF; CDR3 DNA: TGTGCCAGCAGCTTACGTGGACAGAGCTATGGCTACACCTTC